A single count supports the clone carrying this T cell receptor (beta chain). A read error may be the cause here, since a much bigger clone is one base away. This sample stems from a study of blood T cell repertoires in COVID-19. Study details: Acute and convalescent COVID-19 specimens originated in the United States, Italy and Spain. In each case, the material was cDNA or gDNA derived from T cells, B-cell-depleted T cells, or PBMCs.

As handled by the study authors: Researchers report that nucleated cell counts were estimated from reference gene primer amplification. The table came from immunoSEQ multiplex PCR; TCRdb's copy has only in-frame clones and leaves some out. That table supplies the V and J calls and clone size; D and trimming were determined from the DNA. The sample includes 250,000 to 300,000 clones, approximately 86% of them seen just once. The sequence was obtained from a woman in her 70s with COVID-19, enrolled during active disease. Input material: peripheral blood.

The CDR3 DNA reads TGTGCCAGCAGCCTCAGCTCCTATAATTCACCCCTCCACTTT. Its protein product is CASSLSSYNSPLHF. The rearrangement uses TRBV27 and TRBJ1-6; unclear D gene. The CDR3 has 14 residues. V shed 6 bases and J shed 0 bases, with 6 bases lying between them. Germline V gene lookup returns CDR1 MNHEY and CDR2 SMNVEV (reference sequence).